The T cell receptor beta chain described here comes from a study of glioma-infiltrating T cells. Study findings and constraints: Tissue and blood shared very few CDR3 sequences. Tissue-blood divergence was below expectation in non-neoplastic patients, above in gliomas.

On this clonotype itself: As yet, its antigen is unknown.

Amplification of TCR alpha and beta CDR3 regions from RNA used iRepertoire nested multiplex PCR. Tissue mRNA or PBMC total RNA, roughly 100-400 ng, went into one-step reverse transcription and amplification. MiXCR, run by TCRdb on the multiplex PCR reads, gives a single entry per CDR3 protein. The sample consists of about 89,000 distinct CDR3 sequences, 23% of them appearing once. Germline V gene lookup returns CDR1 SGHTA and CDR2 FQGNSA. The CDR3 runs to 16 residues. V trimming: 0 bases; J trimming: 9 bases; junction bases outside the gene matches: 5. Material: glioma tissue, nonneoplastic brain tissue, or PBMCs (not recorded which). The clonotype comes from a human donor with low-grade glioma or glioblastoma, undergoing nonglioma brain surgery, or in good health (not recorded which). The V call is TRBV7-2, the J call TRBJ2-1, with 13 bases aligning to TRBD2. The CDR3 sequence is CASSLATSGGAGEQFF. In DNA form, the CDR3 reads TGTGCCAGCAGCTTAGCCACTAGCGGGGGGGCAGGTGAGCAGTTCTTC.